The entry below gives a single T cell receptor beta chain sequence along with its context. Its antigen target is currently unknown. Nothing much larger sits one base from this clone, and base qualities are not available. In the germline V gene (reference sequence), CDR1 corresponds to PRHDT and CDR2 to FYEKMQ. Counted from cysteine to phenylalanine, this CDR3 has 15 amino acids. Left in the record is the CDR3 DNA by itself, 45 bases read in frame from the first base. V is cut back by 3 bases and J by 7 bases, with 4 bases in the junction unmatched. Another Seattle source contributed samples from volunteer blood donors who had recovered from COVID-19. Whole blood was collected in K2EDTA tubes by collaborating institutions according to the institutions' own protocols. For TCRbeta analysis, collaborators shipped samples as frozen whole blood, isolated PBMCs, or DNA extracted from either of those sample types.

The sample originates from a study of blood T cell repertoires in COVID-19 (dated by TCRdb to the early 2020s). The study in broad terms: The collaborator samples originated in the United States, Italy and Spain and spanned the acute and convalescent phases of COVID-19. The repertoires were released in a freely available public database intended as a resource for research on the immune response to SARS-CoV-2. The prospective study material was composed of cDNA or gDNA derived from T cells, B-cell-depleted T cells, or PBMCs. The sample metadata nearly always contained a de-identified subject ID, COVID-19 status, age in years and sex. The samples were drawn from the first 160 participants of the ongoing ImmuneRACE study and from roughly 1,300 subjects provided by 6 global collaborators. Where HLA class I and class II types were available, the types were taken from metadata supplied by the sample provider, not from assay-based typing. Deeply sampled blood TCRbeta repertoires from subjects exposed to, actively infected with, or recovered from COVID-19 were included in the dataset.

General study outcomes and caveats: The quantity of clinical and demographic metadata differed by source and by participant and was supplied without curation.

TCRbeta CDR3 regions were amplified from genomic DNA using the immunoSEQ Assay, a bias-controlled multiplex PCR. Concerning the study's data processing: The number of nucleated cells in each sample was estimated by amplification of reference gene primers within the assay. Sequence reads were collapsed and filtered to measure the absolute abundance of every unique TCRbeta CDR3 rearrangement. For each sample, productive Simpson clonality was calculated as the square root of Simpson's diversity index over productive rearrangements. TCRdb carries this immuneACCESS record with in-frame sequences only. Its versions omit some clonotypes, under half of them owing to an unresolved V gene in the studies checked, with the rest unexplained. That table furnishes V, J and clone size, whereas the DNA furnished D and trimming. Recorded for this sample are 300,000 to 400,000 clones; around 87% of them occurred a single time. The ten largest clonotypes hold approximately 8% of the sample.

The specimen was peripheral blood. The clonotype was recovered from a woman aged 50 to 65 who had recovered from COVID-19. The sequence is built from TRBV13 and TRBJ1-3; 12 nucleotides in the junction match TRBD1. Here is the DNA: TGTGCCAGCAGCTTCGGGACAGGGGGCGGGAACACCATATATTTT. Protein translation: CASSFGTGGGNTIYF.